This T cell receptor (beta chain) was retrieved from a study of T cell responses to AZD1222 COVID-19 vaccine. Overall study context: Pooled samples include second doses given at about 4 or 12 weeks.

The CDR3 runs 11 residues. Trimming pared 6 bases from V and 7 bases from J, leaving 7 bases between. Germline V CDR1 and CDR2: LGHDT, YNNKEL (reference sequence). TCRdb keeps only in-frame clones here, not all; method: immunoSEQ multiplex PCR. Among 250,000 or so clones, 90% to 95% were seen once, and the ten largest hold roughly 0.6%. The receptor was isolated from an adult in good health. V and J are TRBV3-1 (or the pseudogene TRBV3-2) and TRBJ2-1; D call uncertain. Sample: peripheral blood, taken on day 0 of AZD1222 vaccination. CDR3 sequence: CASSILNEQFF. The DNA of the CDR3 is TGTGCCAGCAGTATTTTGAATGAGCAGTTCTTC.